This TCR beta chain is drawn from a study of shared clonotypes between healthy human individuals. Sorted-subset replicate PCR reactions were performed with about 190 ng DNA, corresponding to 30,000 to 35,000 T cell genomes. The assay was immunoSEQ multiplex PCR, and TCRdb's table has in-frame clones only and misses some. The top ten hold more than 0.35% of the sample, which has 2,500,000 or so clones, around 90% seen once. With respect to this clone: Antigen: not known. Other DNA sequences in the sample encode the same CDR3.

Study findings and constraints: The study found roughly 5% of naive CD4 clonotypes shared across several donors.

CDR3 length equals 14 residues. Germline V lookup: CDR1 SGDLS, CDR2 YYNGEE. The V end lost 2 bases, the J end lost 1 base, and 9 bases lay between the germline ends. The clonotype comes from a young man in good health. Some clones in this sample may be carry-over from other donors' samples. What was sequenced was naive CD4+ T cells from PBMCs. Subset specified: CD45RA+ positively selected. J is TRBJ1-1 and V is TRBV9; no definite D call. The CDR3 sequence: CASSVTAANTEAFF. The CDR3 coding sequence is TGTGCCAGCAGCGTCACGGCTGCGAACACTGAAGCTTTCTTT. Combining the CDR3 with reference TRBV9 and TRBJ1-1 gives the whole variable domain DSGVTQTPKHLITATGQRVTLRCSPRSGDLSVYWYQQSLDQGLQFLIQYYNGEERAKGNILERFSAQQFPDLHSELNLSSLELGDSALYFCASSVTAANTEAFFGQGTRLTVV.